This entry features one T cell receptor beta chain sequence. Its antigen specificity is not known. Per-base qualities were not stored, and no clone one base away is much larger. Collaborating institutions collected whole blood in K2EDTA tubes following their own protocols. For TCRbeta analysis, collaborators shipped samples in one of three forms: frozen whole blood, isolated PBMCs, or DNA extracted from either of those sample types. V is cut back by 3 bases and J by 6 bases, with 9 bases in the junction unmatched. The CDR3, from cysteine to phenylalanine, totals 15 residues. The kept DNA is CDR3 alone, 45 bases in frame from the first base. CDR1 and CDR2 are drawn from the germline V gene (reference sequence): GTSNPN, SVGIG. These data belong to a study of blood T cell repertoires in COVID-19 (TCRdb year 2020). As for the study more broadly: The collaborator samples originated in the United States, Italy and Spain and spanned the acute and convalescent phases of COVID-19. The repertoires were made available in a free public database intended to serve as a resource for research on the immune response to SARS-CoV-2. Where available, HLA class I and class II types were obtained from metadata supplied by the sample provider rather than from assay-based typing. Nearly every sample came with metadata listing a de-identified subject ID, COVID-19 status, age in years and sex. The dataset comprised deeply sampled blood TCRbeta repertoires from subjects exposed to, actively infected with, or recovered from COVID-19. Samples came from the ongoing ImmuneRACE study (first 160 participants) plus 1,254 subjects from 6 global collaborators. The material from the prospective study consisted of cDNA or gDNA derived from T cells, B-cell-depleted T cells, or PBMCs.

The immunoSEQ Assay, a bias-controlled multiplex PCR, was used to amplify TCRbeta CDR3 regions from genomic DNA. The authors processed their data as follows. The number of nucleated cells in each sample was estimated by amplification of reference gene primers within the assay. Sequence reads were collapsed and filtered to measure the absolute abundance of every unique TCRbeta CDR3 rearrangement. Productive Simpson clonality was computed per sample as the square root of Simpson's diversity index over productive rearrangements. The table was pulled from immuneACCESS by TCRdb, which kept in-frame rearrangements only. Such tables lose some clones; where checked, under half of the loss comes from unresolved V genes, and the rest has no known cause. That table furnishes V, J and clone size, whereas the DNA furnished D and trimming. The sample table shows around 150,000 clones, and roughly 80% are seen once. The ten largest make up 4% of the sample.

Overall study outcomes, separate from this receptor: How much clinical and demographic metadata was included differed by source and by participant, and the metadata was provided uncurated.

The clonotype comes from a woman aged 60-70 years with acute or convalescent COVID-19. The receptor chain draws on TRBV30 and TRBJ2-1, with 9 junctional bases fitting TRBD2. Specimen: peripheral blood. For the CDR3, the sequence is CAWSPLRAGGNEQFF. The DNA sequence follows: TGTGCCTGGAGCCCGTTAAGAGCGGGAGGCAATGAGCAGTTCTTC.